What follows are 20 T cell receptor beta chains derived from one specimen sequenced in a study of blood T cell repertoires in COVID-19. Measured with immunoSEQ multiplex PCR; TCRdb has only the in-frame clones, and not every one. The repertoire holds a few hundred thousand clones, with roughly 90% as singletons. The sequencing input was PBMCs or T cells enriched from blood (not recorded which). The receptors here all came from a woman aged 25 to 45 who had been exposed to COVID-19.

This chain links TRBV9 with TRBJ2-7, with a tentative D call TRBD2 (6 bases). This CDR3 spans 16 amino acids. Germline lookup yields CDR1 SGDLS and CDR2 YYNGEE. The V end was cut by 0 bases, the J end by 2 bases, with 15 bases between. CDR3 amino acids: CASSVGGSRETYEQYF. Here the CDR3 DNA reads TGTGCCAGCAGCGTAGGTGGTTCACGGGAGACCTACGAGCAGTACTTC.

The rearrangement uses TRBV6-5 and TRBJ2-7, with 8 bases matching TRBD1. The V gene end was trimmed by 6 bases and the J gene end by 4 bases; junction bases not matched to a gene: 8. The germline V gene encodes CDR1 MNHEY and CDR2 SVGAGI. The CDR3 extends over 14 amino acids. CDR3 sequence: CASSGTGGLYEQYF. CDR3 nucleotides: TGTGCCAGCAGCGGGACAGGAGGCTTATACGAGCAGTACTTC.

This chain uses TRBV4-2 with TRBJ2-1; 9 bases match TRBD2. J lost 0 bases, V lost 4 bases, and 4 bases had no gene match. Germline V gene data show CDR1 as LGHNA and CDR2 as YNFKEQ. The CDR3 is 16 amino acids. The CDR3 DNA follows: TGTGCCAGCAGCCGGGCTAGCGGGGACTCCTACAATGAGCAGTTCTTC. This gives the protein CASSRASGDSYNEQFF.

This chain connects TRBV5-6 to TRBJ1-6; D not certain. V was pared by 6 bases and J by 5 bases, with 21 bases between. Germline CDR1 is SGHDT and CDR2 is YYEEEE. The CDR3 is 17 residues long. CDR3 nucleotides: TGTGCCAGCAACAGATACCCCGCGACCGGCCATAATTCACCCCTCCACTTT. Translated, it gives CASNRYPATGHNSPLHF. Together with reference TRBV5-6 and TRBJ1-6, the CDR3 gives the full variable domain: DAGVTQSPTHLIKTRGQQVTLRCSPKSGHDTVSWYQQALGQGPQFIFQYYEEEERQRGNFPDRFSGHQFPNYSSELNVNALLLGDSALYLCASNRYPATGHNSPLHFGNGTRLTVT.

A note on this clone: The identical CDR3 is also encoded by other nucleotide sequences in the sample. V is TRBV5-6 and J is TRBJ2-5; D remains unclear. The CDR3 length is 11 residues. Germline V lookup: CDR1 SGHDT, CDR2 YYEEEE. V was shortened by 6 bases and J by 2 bases, with 5 bases between the two germline ends. CDR3 sequence reads: CASTLQETQYF. The CDR3 DNA follows: TGTGCCAGCACACTGCAAGAGACCCAGTACTTC.

The chain couples TRBV18 to TRBJ2-1; no firm D call. CDR3 size: 15 residues. Germline CDR1 and CDR2: KGHSH and LQKENI. V was cut by 0 bases and J by 4 bases, with 10 bases left in between. In nucleotides, the CDR3 is TGTGCCAGCTCACCACCGGGCTCAAGTTACAATGAGCAGTTCTTC. It codes for CASSPPGSSYNEQFF.

The chain is built from TRBV7-3 and TRBJ1-1; the D gene is possibly TRBD1 (6 bases). CDR3 length equals 13 residues. V dropped 6 bases and J dropped 7 bases, with 15 bases sitting between them. CDR1 and CDR2 from the germline V gene are SGHTA and FQGTGA. As DNA, the CDR3 is TGTGCCAGCAGTCTCCAGGGGTACAATGAAGCTTTCTTT. This sequence encodes CASSLQGYNEAFF. Complete variable domain (other parts from reference TRBV7-3 and TRBJ1-1): GAGVSQTPSNKVTEKGKYVELRCDPISGHTALYWYRQSLGQGPEFLIYFQGTGAADDSGLPNDRFFAVRPEGSVSTLKIQRTERGDSAVYLCASSLQGYNEAFFGQGTRLTVV.

V and J are TRBV2 and TRBJ2-1; possibly TRBD1 for D (6 bases). The germline V and J ends were trimmed by 3 bases and 8 bases, with 11 bases remaining between them. This CDR3 region has 13 residues. Germline values: CDR1 SNHLY, CDR2 FYNNEI. The DNA for the CDR3 is TGTGCCAGCAGTGAGTGGGACAATTATGAGCAGTTCTTC. Its protein is CASSEWDNYEQFF.

The chain couples TRBV6-1 to TRBJ1-5; 7 bases align to TRBD1. V was clipped by 1 base and J by 5 bases; unmatched bases: 8. Germline-derived CDR1 and CDR2 are MNHNS and SASEGT. The CDR3 spans 16 residues. The CDR3 DNA reads as TGTGCCAGCAGTGAAGAAGGGGGCAGGGGATATCAGCCCCAGCATTTT. It specifies CASSEEGGRGYQPQHF.

The chain recombines TRBV9 with TRBJ1-6; weak D call: TRBD1 (5 bases). Between the trimmed V and J ends, which lost 0 bases and 4 bases, there was a span of 8 bases. The CDR3 is 15 residues long. Germline V lookup: CDR1 SGDLS, CDR2 YYNGEE. The CDR3 bases are TGTGCCAGCAGCGTAGGACAGACTTATAATTCACCCCTCCACTTT. This translates into CASSVGQTYNSPLHF.

V usage is TRBV14 and J usage is TRBJ1-4; unclear D gene. Germline CDR1 SGHDN, CDR2 FVKESK. CDR3 length: 13 amino acids. The ends were cut back, 4 bases at V and 7 bases at J, with 10 bases in the middle. CDR3 bases: TGTGCCAGCAGCCGGGGAGGAGTTGAAAAACTGTTTTTT. As protein: CASSRGGVEKLFF.

The gene calls are TRBV5-1 and TRBJ1-6; 12 bases align to TRBD1. V was clipped by 2 bases and J by 10 bases; unmatched bases: 7. CDR3 size: 16 residues. Germline CDR1 is SGHRS and CDR2 is YFSETQ. CDR3 nucleotide sequence: TGCGCCAGCAGCTTATCCGGGACAGGGGGCTTATCACCCCTCCACTTT. Amino acids: CASSLSGTGGLSPLHF.

The rearrangement uses TRBV12-5 and TRBJ1-6; TRBD1 is a possible D gene (6 bases). Deletions cut 7 bases from V and 5 bases from J, with 12 bases between. Germline V gene data show CDR1 as LGHNT and CDR2 as FRNRAP. This CDR3 has 14 amino acids. The CDR3 protein is CASAIGQNNSPLHF. DNA for the CDR3: TGTGCTAGTGCCATCGGACAGAATAATTCACCCCTCCACTTT.

The genes are TRBV28 and TRBJ1-2; TRBD1 matches 7 bases. This CDR3 has 17 amino acids. J was trimmed by 1 base and V by 6 bases; bases with no gene match: 14. Germline loops: CDR1 MDHEN, CDR2 SYDVKM. The DNA for the CDR3 is TGTGCCAGCAGCCGTAGAAGTGGGACAGCTTATAACTATGGCTACACCTTC. Its protein is CASSRRSGTAYNYGYTF.

This clone appeared a single time. This rearrangement joins TRBV5-1 to TRBJ2-3, with 9 bases lining up with TRBD1. The CDR3 is 14 amino acids. Losses at the gene ends were 5 bases for V and 2 bases for J; bases not matched to a gene: 3. CDR1 is SGHRS and CDR2 is YFSETQ in the germline V gene. The DNA of the CDR3 is TGCGCCAGCAGGGGGGACAGGGTCACAGATACGCAGTATTTT. Protein product: CASRGDRVTDTQYF.

This clone appeared a single time. In the same sample, other DNA sequences code for this CDR3. The chain combines TRBV5-1 with TRBJ1-3; 7 nucleotides line up with TRBD1. The CDR3 spans 15 residues. Germline loops: CDR1 SGHRS, CDR2 YFSETQ. Losses at the gene ends were 3 bases for V and 4 bases for J; bases not matched to a gene: 7. CDR3 sequence reads: CASSWGDSSGNTIYF. The DNA of the CDR3 is TGCGCCAGCAGCTGGGGGGACAGCTCGGGAAACACCATATATTTT.

V usage is TRBV3-1 (or the pseudogene TRBV3-2) and J usage is TRBJ2-2; D unclear. V shed 8 bases and J shed 2 bases, with 12 bases lying between them. Germline CDR1 reads LGHDT; CDR2 reads YNNKEL (reference sequence). The CDR3 has 14 amino acids. The CDR3 loop reads CASEERANTGELFF. CDR3 DNA sequence: TGTGCCAGCGAGGAAAGAGCCAACACCGGGGAGCTGTTTTTT.

This rearrangement joins TRBV3-1 (or the pseudogene TRBV3-2) to TRBJ1-5; possibly TRBD1 for D (6 bases). CDR3 length equals 14 residues. Germline V gene lookup returns CDR1 LGHDT and CDR2 YNNKEL (reference sequence). The ends were cut back, 5 bases at V and 3 bases at J, with 11 bases in the middle. Here the CDR3 reads CASSWTVLNQPQHF. CDR3 bases: TGTGCCAGCAGCTGGACAGTCCTCAATCAGCCCCAGCATTTT.

V usage is TRBV15 and J usage is TRBJ1-2; 8 nucleotides line up with TRBD1. From germline, CDR1 is LNHNV and CDR2 YYDKDF (reference sequence). After removal of 0 bases from V and 7 bases from J, the junction contained 10 bases not matched to a gene. The CDR3 has 16 residues. CDR3 sequence: CATSRDGQGRFGGYTF. The CDR3 region has the DNA TGTGCCACCAGCAGAGATGGACAGGGAAGGTTTGGTGGCTACACCTTC.

The chain joins TRBV3-1 (or the pseudogene TRBV3-2) to TRBJ1-2; tentative D call: TRBD1 (5 bases). The CDR3 runs to 16 residues. Looked up from germline, CDR1 is LGHDT and CDR2 is YNNKEL (reference sequence). With 3 bases removed from V and 4 bases from J, the gap between germline ends came to 18 bases. CDR3 amino acids: CASSQMGTGKSYGYTF. CDR3 coding DNA: TGTGCCAGCAGCCAGATGGGGACTGGGAAAAGCTATGGCTACACCTTC.